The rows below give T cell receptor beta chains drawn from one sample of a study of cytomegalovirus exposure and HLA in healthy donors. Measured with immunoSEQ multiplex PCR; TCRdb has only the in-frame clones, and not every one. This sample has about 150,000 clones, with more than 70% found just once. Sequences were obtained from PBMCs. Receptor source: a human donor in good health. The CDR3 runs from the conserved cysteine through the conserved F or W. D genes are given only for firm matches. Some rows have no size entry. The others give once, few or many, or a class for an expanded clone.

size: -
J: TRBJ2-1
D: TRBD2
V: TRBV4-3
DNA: TGCGCCAGCAGCCAATATAGCGGGGGGGCCAATGAGCAGTTCTTC
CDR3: CASSQYSGGANEQFF

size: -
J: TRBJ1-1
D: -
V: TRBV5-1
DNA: TGCGCCAGCAGCCCCCGCGGCATGGGAGAGAACACTGAAGCTTTCTTT
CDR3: CASSPRGMGENTEAFF

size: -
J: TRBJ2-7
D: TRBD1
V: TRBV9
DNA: TGTGCCAGCAGCGCCGGACAGGGCCCTTCCTACGAGCAGTACTTC
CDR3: CASSAGQGPSYEQYF

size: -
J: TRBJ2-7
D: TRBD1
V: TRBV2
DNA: TGTGCCGGAGCGAGGGACAGGGGCGCCTACGAGCAGTACTTC
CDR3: CAGARDRGAYEQYF

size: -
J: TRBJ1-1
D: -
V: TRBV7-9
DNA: TGTGCCAGCAGCTTATTCCTAGGGGGAAACACTGAAGCTTTCTTT
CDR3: CASSLFLGGNTEAFF

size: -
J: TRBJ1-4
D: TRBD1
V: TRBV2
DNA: TGTGCCAGCAGTGGATTGACAGGGACGAATGAAAAACTGTTTTTT
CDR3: CASSGLTGTNEKLFF

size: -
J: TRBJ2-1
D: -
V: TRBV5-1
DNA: TGCGCCAGCAGCTTGGCACGGGGAAGATACAATGAGCAGTTCTTC
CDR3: CASSLARGRYNEQFF

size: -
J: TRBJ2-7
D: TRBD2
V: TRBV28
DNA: TGTGCCAGCAGTTTTTGGATAGCGGGACCCTACGAGCAGTACTTC
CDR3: CASSFWIAGPYEQYF

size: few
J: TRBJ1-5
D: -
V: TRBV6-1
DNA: TGTGCCAGCAGCCGCGGGACGCAGAGCAATCAGCCCCAGCATTTT
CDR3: CASSRGTQSNQPQHF

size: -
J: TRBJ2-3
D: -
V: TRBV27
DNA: TGTGCCAGCAGTCGCTACGTGGCAGGGAACACAGATACGCAGTATTTT
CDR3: CASSRYVAGNTDTQYF

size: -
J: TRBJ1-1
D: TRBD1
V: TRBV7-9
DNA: TGTGCCAGCAGCTTATCAAAGACAGGGCCGGCTTTCTTT
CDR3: CASSLSKTGPAFF

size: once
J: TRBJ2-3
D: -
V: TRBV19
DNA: TGTGCCAGTAGTATGGTTGTACTAGGATCGGATACGCAGTATTTT
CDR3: CASSMVVLGSDTQYF

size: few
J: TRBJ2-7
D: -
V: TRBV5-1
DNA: TGCGCCAGCAGCGGAGGACCGACTAGTAACGAGCAGTACTTC
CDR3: CASSGGPTSNEQYF

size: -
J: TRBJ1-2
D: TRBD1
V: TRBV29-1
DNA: TGCAGCGTTGACCTGGGACAGGGAAACGGCTACACCTTC
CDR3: CSVDLGQGNGYTF

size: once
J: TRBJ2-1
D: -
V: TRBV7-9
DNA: TGTGCCAGCAGCTTAGCGTTACGGTACAATGAGCAGTTCTTC
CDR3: CASSLALRYNEQFF

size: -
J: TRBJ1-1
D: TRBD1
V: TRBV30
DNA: TGTGCCTGGAGGGATAACAGGGGCCCTTTGAACACTGAAGCTTTCTTT
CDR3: CAWRDNRGPLNTEAFF

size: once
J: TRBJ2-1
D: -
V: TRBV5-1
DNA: TGCGCCAGCAGCTACCAGGGTGGACAGAACAATGAGCAGTTCTTC
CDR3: CASSYQGGQNNEQFF

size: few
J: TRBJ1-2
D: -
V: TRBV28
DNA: TGTGCCAGCAGTTTCGCAGGGGTCGGCTACACCTTC
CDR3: CASSFAGVGYTF

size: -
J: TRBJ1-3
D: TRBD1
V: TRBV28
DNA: TGTGCCTCCAGGGGGGCTGGAAACACCATATATTTT
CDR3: CASRGAGNTIYF

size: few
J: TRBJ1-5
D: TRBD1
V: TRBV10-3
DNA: TGTGCCATCAGTGAGTCCCAACAGGGGGGGAGTCAGCCCCAGCATTTT
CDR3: CAISESQQGGSQPQHF

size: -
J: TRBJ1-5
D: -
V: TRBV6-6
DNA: TGTGCCAGCAGTTACCGAGGGAGGGAGCCCCAGCATTTT
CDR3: CASSYRGREPQHF

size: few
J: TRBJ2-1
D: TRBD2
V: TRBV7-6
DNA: TGTGCCAGCAGCTCAAGCTTAGCGGGGGGGCCGGGGAATGAGCAGTTCTTC
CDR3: CASSSSLAGGPGNEQFF

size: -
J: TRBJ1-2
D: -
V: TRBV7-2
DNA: TGTGCCAGCAGCTTAGCGGGCAGGGGAGGGGGCTACACCTTC
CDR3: CASSLAGRGGGYTF

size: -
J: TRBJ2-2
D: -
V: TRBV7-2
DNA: TGTGCCAGCAGCTTAATCAGGGGAACCGGGGAGCTGTTTTTT
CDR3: CASSLIRGTGELFF

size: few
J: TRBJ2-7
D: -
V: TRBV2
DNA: TGTGCCAGCAGTATGCACATATACTCCTACGAGCAGTACTTC
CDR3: CASSMHIYSYEQYF

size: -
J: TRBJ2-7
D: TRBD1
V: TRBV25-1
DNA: TGTGCCAGCAGGGGGACAGGGACCTACGAGCAGTACTTC
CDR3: CASRGTGTYEQYF

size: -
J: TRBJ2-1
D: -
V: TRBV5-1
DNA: TGCGCCAGCAGCTATAATCAGGATGAGCAGTTCTTC
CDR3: CASSYNQDEQFF

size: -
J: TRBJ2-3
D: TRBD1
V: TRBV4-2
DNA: TGTGCCAGCAGCCTAGGGACAGGAGGAGATACGCAGTATTTT
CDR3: CASSLGTGGDTQYF

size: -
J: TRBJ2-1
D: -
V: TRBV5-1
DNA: TGCGCCAGCAGCTTCATTAGGGGCAGTGAGCAGTTCTTC
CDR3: CASSFIRGSEQFF

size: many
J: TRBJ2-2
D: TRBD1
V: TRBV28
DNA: TGTGCCAGCAGTTTAAGCCCGACAGGGTCTGATACCGGGGAGCTGTTTTTT
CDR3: CASSLSPTGSDTGELFF

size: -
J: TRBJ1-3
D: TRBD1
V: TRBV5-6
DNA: TGTGCCAGCAGCCCGGACAGGCGCTCTGGAAACACCATATATTTT
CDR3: CASSPDRRSGNTIYF

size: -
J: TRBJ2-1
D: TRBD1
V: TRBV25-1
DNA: TGTGCCAGCAGTGAATCGTCAGAGTCAGGGGGCAACAATGAGCAGTTCTTC
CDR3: CASSESSESGGNNEQFF

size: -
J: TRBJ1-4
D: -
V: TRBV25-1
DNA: TGTGCCAGCAGTGGTCTACGGGAGAATATAAATGAAAAGCTGTTTTTT
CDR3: CASSGLRENINEKLFF

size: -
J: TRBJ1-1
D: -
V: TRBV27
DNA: TGTGCCAGCAGTTATGGCGCAGGCCTCATGAACACTGAAGCTTTCTTT
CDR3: CASSYGAGLMNTEAFF

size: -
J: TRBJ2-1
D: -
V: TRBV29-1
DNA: TGCAGCGTTAGTATCGGACAGATCAATGAGCAGTTCTTC
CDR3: CSVSIGQINEQFF

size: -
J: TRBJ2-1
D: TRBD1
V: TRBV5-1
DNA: TGCGCCAGCAGCATTCCGGGACAGGCCTTCAATGAGCAGTTCTTC
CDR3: CASSIPGQAFNEQFF

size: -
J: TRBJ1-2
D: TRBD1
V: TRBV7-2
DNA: TGTGCCAGCAGCTCCGGGACAGGGTACTATGGCTACACCTTC
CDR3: CASSSGTGYYGYTF

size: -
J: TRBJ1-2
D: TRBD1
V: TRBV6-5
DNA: TGTGCCAGCAGTAAGGGGGCGGTCTATGGCTACACCTTC
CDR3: CASSKGAVYGYTF

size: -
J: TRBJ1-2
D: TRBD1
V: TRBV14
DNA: TGTGCCAGCAGCCAGCAAATTGCGAGACAGGGAGGAGGGTATGGCTACACCTTC
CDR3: CASSQQIARQGGGYGYTF

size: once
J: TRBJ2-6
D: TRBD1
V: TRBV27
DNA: TGTGCCAGCAGGGGGGTGGTTTCGGGACAGGGGCCCTCTGGGGCCAACGTCCTGACTTTC
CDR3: CASRGVVSGQGPSGANVLTF

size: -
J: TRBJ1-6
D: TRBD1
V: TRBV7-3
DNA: TGTGCCAGCAGCATGACAGGGGGGAATTCACCCCTCCACTTT
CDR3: CASSMTGGNSPLHF

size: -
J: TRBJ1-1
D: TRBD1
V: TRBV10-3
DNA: TGTGCCAACCGACAGGGGGGGAACACTGAAGCTTTCTTT
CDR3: CANRQGGNTEAFF

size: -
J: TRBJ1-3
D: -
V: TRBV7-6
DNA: TGTGCCAGCAGCCCCGTTTCAGGGGAAGGAAACACCATATATTTT
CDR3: CASSPVSGEGNTIYF

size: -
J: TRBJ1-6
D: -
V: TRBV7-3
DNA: TGTGCCAGCAGCTTCGAACGGGATTCACCCCTCCACTTT
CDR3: CASSFERDSPLHF

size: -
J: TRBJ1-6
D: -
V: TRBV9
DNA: TGTGCCAGCAGCGTAGCTCTTGCAGCCGCCGGGGAGAATTCACCCCTCCACTTT
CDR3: CASSVALAAAGENSPLHF

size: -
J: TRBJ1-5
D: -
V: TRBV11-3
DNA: TGTGCCAGCAGCTTAGATCGGTATGCTTGTCAGCCCCAGCATTTT
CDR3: CASSLDRYACQPQHF

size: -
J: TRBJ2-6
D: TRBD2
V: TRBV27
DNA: TGTGCCAGCAGTCTTCGGACTAGCGCCGCGCTCTCTGGGGCCAACGTCCTGACTTTC
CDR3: CASSLRTSAALSGANVLTF

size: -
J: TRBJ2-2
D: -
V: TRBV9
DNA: TGTGCCAGCAGCGGACTCCCCACCGGGGAGCTGTTTTTT
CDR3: CASSGLPTGELFF